The sequence of this T cell receptor (beta chain) was determined in a study of post-analysis software for immune sequencing data. Study at large: Included among the disease courses, which were recorded for the cohort, were relapsing-remitting, secondary progressive and progressive-relapsing multiple sclerosis. Study outcomes and limitations: The five TRBV segments detected at higher frequency in patients than in controls included TRBV5-6, TRBV5-1 and TRBV20-1. People with multiple sclerosis had a significantly lower normalized Chao1 diversity than controls did. Analysis by F measure revealed that same-batch samples clustered strongly together.

The germline V gene encodes CDR1 SGHTA and CDR2 FQGNSA. Trimming cost V 5 bases and J 2 bases; bases outside gene matches: 8. CDR3 length: 15 amino acids. Researchers reported that TCR beta cDNA libraries carried unique molecular identifiers. T cells numbering about 0.85 to 10 million yielded 500,000 or so cDNA molecules. TCRdb re-derived calls from the PCR reads in MiXCR, one entry per CDR3 protein. Here the sample spans approximately 440,000 distinct CDR3 sequences, around 40% being singletons. As for this clonotype: What it binds is unknown.

The sequenced material came from blood. The origin of this receptor is a girl aged 10-17 years with multiple sclerosis. The chain is built from TRBV7-2 and TRBJ1-2; 7 positions agree with TRBD1. The DNA for the CDR3 is TGTGCCAGCAGCGTACGGACAGGACCGAACTATGGCTACACCTTC. It yields the protein CASSVRTGPNYGYTF.